This is a list of T cell receptor beta chains from one sample in a study of cytomegalovirus exposure and HLA in healthy donors. Profiled with immunoSEQ multiplex PCR; TCRdb holds only in-frame clones, not every one. The table has 150,000 to 180,000 clones, approximately 86% seen once; the top ten hold more than 20%. Material: PBMCs. Receptors originate from a young man in good health and CMV-seropositive. The CDR3 runs from the conserved cysteine through the conserved F or W.

TRBV2	TRBJ2-3	CASKLEGAKDTQYF
TRBV15	TRBJ1-5	CATSRELLETVGNQPQHF
TRBV11-2	TRBJ2-2	CASNQIGTGGSTGELFF
TRBV7-9	TRBJ2-7	CASSLLTGPPYSYEQYF
TRBV2	TRBJ1-5	CASSDRQGGNQPQHF
TRBV2	TRBJ2-5	CASGDRVETQYF
TRBV5-1	TRBJ1-1	CASSLGQGGFSTEAFF
TRBV5-6	TRBJ1-2	CASSLQWAYSSYTF
TRBV4-3	TRBJ1-4	CASSYRVGEKLFF
TRBV7-9	TRBJ1-5	CASSYGTGGNQPQHF
TRBV27	TRBJ2-1	CASSSTSGGGNEQFF
TRBV7-3	TRBJ2-1	CASSPRGGATVARGNEQFF
TRBV2	TRBJ1-1	CASSPRENTEAFF
TRBV27	TRBJ2-7	CASSQDPSGSSYEQYF
TRBV2	TRBJ1-2	CASSPGHTF
TRBV9	TRBJ2-2	CASNLAGSNTGELFF
TRBV27	TRBJ2-1	CASSPGLAGVFSYNEQFF
TRBV6-6	TRBJ2-7	CASSYGSGSYEQYF
TRBV7-6	TRBJ2-7	CASSLGAGSYEQYF
TRBV7-3	TRBJ1-1	CASRKTGLNTEAFF
TRBV5-6	TRBJ2-6	CASSPTYGAGANVLTF
TRBV6-6	TRBJ2-7	CASSYSPHSYEQYF
TRBV28	TRBJ1-2	CASSLLGPQEGSGGYTF
TRBV29-1	TRBJ2-7	CSVAPGTPYEQYF
TRBV5-4	TRBJ1-2	CASSNGQEVLSNGYTF
TRBV29-1	TRBJ2-7	CSVRTGRDYEQYF
TRBV19	TRBJ2-5	CASSAGQQETQYF
TRBV30	TRBJ2-7	CAWTGATYEQYF
TRBV5-1	TRBJ2-7	CASRTSGQGIEQYF
TRBV6-4	TRBJ2-1	CASSPSGGAYNEQFF